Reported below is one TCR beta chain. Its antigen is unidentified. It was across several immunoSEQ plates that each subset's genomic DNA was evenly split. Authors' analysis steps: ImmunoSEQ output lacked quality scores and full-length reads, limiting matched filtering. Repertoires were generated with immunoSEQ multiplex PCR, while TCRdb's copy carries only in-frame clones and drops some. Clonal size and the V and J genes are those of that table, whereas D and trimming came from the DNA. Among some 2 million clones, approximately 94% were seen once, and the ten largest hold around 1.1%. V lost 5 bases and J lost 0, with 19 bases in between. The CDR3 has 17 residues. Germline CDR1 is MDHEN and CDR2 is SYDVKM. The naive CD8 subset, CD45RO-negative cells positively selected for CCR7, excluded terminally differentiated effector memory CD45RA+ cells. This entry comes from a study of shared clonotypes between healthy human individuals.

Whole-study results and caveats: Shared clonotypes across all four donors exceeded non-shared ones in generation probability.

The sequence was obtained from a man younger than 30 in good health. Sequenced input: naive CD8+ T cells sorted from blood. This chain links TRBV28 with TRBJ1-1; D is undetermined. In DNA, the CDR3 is TGTGCCAGCAGTCACGGACGGTGGATATACATGAACACTGAAGCTTTCTTT. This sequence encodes CASSHGRWIYMNTEAFF.